This T cell receptor (beta chain) is from a study of cytomegalovirus exposure and HLA in healthy donors. The CDR3 runs to 17 residues. V was clipped by 0 bases and J by 5 bases; unmatched bases: 10. Germline V gene data show CDR1 as SGHRS and CDR2 as YFSETQ. The PCR ran on 60 Vbeta and 13 Jbeta primers. Libraries were prepared by immunoSEQ multiplex PCR; TCRdb keeps only in-frame clonotypes and omits some of them. The table has 100,000 to 150,000 clones, roughly 73% seen once. Note on this clone: Antigen: not known.

General study results and limits: Analysis was carried out at a later point, and it linked a missense DCLRE1C variant to TCR beta V- and J-gene trimming. The productive fraction for most TCR beta V segments was about 90% or about 30% in an earlier analysis.

Sample: PBMCs. V usage is TRBV5-1 and J usage is TRBJ2-5; the match to TRBD2 covers 10 bases. This TCR was sampled from a man aged 60 to 75 in good health and CMV-seropositive. CDR3 in amino acids: CASSLDVPSGGSETQYF. In DNA, the CDR3 is TGCGCCAGCAGCTTGGATGTGCCTAGCGGGGGTAGCGAGACCCAGTACTTC.